These T cell receptor beta chains were read from a single sample in a study of T cell responses to AZD1222 COVID-19 vaccine. Some clones are missing from TCRdb's copy, which holds only in-frame ones; the method was immunoSEQ multiplex PCR. The data show around 180,000 clones, with 80% to 90% seen just once and roughly 0.5% held by the top ten. The specimen was peripheral blood, collected on day 0 of AZD1222 vaccination. The receptors derive from an adult in good health. CDR3s leave out the opening cysteine and the closing phenylalanine or tryptophan.

j_call: TRBJ2-7
v_call: TRBV14
cdr3_aa: ASSHHRGRYEQY

j_call: TRBJ1-2
v_call: TRBV4-3
cdr3_aa: ASSQGRGREGYT

j_call: TRBJ1-5
v_call: TRBV6-5
cdr3_aa: ASSGGLRQPQH

j_call: TRBJ2-2
v_call: TRBV6-5
cdr3_aa: ASASGAEKLF

j_call: TRBJ2-7
v_call: TRBV4-1
cdr3_aa: ASSQDLSEQY

j_call: TRBJ1-5
v_call: TRBV15
cdr3_aa: ATSRPGTLKPQH

j_call: TRBJ1-1
v_call: TRBV27
cdr3_aa: ASSLSRGGRAF

j_call: TRBJ1-6
v_call: TRBV27
cdr3_aa: ASNWSGSYNSPLH

j_call: TRBJ1-2
v_call: TRBV2
cdr3_aa: ASRGSWDYGYT

j_call: TRBJ1-5
v_call: TRBV7-6
cdr3_aa: ASSKGQGHSNQPQH

j_call: TRBJ2-1
v_call: TRBV29-1
cdr3_aa: SVQRESGGEQF

j_call: TRBJ2-3
v_call: TRBV19
cdr3_aa: ASSIVMGQSTDTQY

j_call: TRBJ1-5
v_call: TRBV9
cdr3_aa: ASSGQGIPDQPQH

j_call: TRBJ1-4
v_call: TRBV7-9
cdr3_aa: ASSPTATNEKLF

j_call: TRBJ1-2
v_call: TRBV4-1
cdr3_aa: ASSQVLGGYT

j_call: TRBJ2-1
v_call: TRBV2
cdr3_aa: ASSRPDLQF

j_call: TRBJ1-2
v_call: TRBV7-3
cdr3_aa: ASSPWTGVYYGYT

j_call: TRBJ1-1
v_call: TRBV29-1
cdr3_aa: SVEKSAEAF

j_call: TRBJ1-5
v_call: TRBV28
cdr3_aa: ASSFRGRIEPQH

j_call: TRBJ2-1
v_call: TRBV7-3
cdr3_aa: ASSPEGGRYNEQF

j_call: TRBJ1-2
v_call: TRBV2
cdr3_aa: ASRQPTISNYGYT

j_call: TRBJ2-1
v_call: TRBV3-1/TRBV3-2
cdr3_aa: ASSQVSLISYNEQF

j_call: TRBJ1-4
v_call: TRBV5-6
cdr3_aa: ASSPVGVEKLF

j_call: TRBJ1-5
v_call: TRBV30
cdr3_aa: AWSVAIGSQPQH

j_call: TRBJ2-2
v_call: TRBV19
cdr3_aa: ATGGRDPRSSGELF

j_call: TRBJ1-2
v_call: TRBV3-1/TRBV3-2
cdr3_aa: ASSHPPGQGIYGYT

j_call: TRBJ1-2
v_call: TRBV20-1
cdr3_aa: SASPGYGYT

j_call: TRBJ2-5
v_call: TRBV9
cdr3_aa: ASSAAAGFQETQY

j_call: TRBJ1-5
v_call: TRBV2
cdr3_aa: ASSESAAGNQPQH

j_call: TRBJ1-1
v_call: TRBV7-9
cdr3_aa: ASSSSGSNTEAF

j_call: TRBJ2-5
v_call: TRBV24-1
cdr3_aa: ATSDTTRGGETQY

j_call: TRBJ2-3
v_call: TRBV4-2
cdr3_aa: ASSQVGSDTQY

j_call: TRBJ2-3
v_call: TRBV6-5
cdr3_aa: ASSYMGTTTDTQY

j_call: TRBJ1-2
v_call: TRBV5-1
cdr3_aa: ASSPSQGNYGYT

j_call: TRBJ2-1
v_call: TRBV6-5
cdr3_aa: ASTRDRANEQF

j_call: TRBJ1-1
v_call: TRBV6-1
cdr3_aa: ASTLEAGDTTEAF

j_call: TRBJ2-7
v_call: TRBV4-3
cdr3_aa: ASSQDRGYEQY